Listed below are T cell receptor beta chains from one sample, sequenced in a study of OX40 agonist ivuxolimab in advanced cancers. The assay was immunoSEQ multiplex PCR, and TCRdb's table has in-frame clones only and misses some. The sample carries roughly 75,000 clones, around nine tenths recorded once. Material: CD4+ or CD8+ T cells sorted from blood, obtained in a trial of the OX40 agonist ivuxolimab. The receptors shown here come from an adult with an advanced solid tumor such as melanoma, head and neck, liver or kidney cancer. CDR3s include the opening cysteine and the closing phenylalanine or tryptophan. D genes are given only for firm matches. Where a row states a size, it is once, few, many or the class of an expanded clone; other rows omit it.

.	TRBV4-2	TRBJ2-6	.	CASSPMRSGANVLTF
TRBD2	TRBV11-2	TRBJ2-2	once	CASSLAGEGTGELFF
.	TRBV11-2	TRBJ1-1	.	CASSLMKGATEAFF
TRBD1	TRBV18	TRBJ2-6	.	CASSPRDRASGANVLTF
.	TRBV7-9	TRBJ2-7	.	CASSSVGAGYEQYF
.	TRBV6-1	TRBJ1-6	.	CASIWTDNSPLHF
TRBD1	TRBV28	TRBJ2-7	.	CASKSQGAQYEQYF
.	TRBV5-4	TRBJ2-1	.	CASSSSANSYNEQFF
.	TRBV6-5	TRBJ1-1	.	CASAEGTEAFF
.	TRBV7-3	TRBJ1-2	.	CASSLDFGFRGYTF
.	TRBV7-2	TRBJ2-4	.	CASSTATAPAIQYF
.	TRBV6-1	TRBJ2-1	.	CASIYYNEQFF
TRBD1	TRBV5-4	TRBJ2-7	.	CASSPNRGREQYF
.	TRBV5-5	TRBJ2-5	.	CASSVGLEEGQYF
TRBD1	TRBV5-1	.	.	CASSFQTGGNYEQYF
TRBD1	TRBV18	TRBJ1-5	.	CASSPTDRGNQPQHF
TRBD2	TRBV9	TRBJ2-2	.	CASSGEKGLWTGELFF
.	TRBV7-7	TRBJ2-7	.	CASSPVGSYEQYF
.	TRBV2	TRBJ2-1	once	CASRPYNEQFF
TRBD2	TRBV6-6	TRBJ2-7	.	CASVSGVGEQYF
.	TRBV9	TRBJ1-1	.	CASSVVWNTEAFF